This is a list of T cell receptor beta chains from one sample in a study of OX40 agonist ivuxolimab in advanced cancers. TCRdb's copy holds only in-frame clones and misses some; the assay was immunoSEQ multiplex PCR. In the table there are about 100,000 clones, approximately 94% of which are singletons. The sample consisted of CD4+ or CD8+ T cells sorted from blood, taken in a trial of the OX40 agonist ivuxolimab. Receptors originate from an adult with an advanced solid tumor such as melanoma, head and neck, liver or kidney cancer. The CDR3 runs from the conserved cysteine through the conserved F or W. D genes are given only for firm matches. Rows give clone size only sometimes, using once, few, many, or a class for an expanded clone.

d_gene	v_gene	abundance	j_gene	CDR3nt	CDR3aa
.	TRBV11-2	.	TRBJ2-3	TGTGCCAGCAGCGTTGGGACCTCCGCACTCACAGATACGCAGTATTTT	CASSVGTSALTDTQYF
TRBD1	TRBV13	.	TRBJ1-1	TGTGCCAGCAGCTTGGGACAGATACTCAACACTGAAGCTTTCTTT	CASSLGQILNTEAFF
TRBD1	TRBV18	once	TRBJ2-1	TGTGCCAGCTCACCAGGATCAGGGGGCGCCTACAATGAGCAGTTCTTC	CASSPGSGGAYNEQFF
.	TRBV6-1	.	TRBJ1-2	TGTGCCAGCAAGCAGGGGAACTATGGCTACACCTTC	CASKQGNYGYTF
.	TRBV28	.	TRBJ2-1	TGTGCCAGCAGATCCGCTATTGGGCCATTTAACTACAATGAGCAGTTCTTC	CASRSAIGPFNYNEQFF
.	TRBV7-9	.	TRBJ1-4	TGTGCCAGCAGCAGGGTTACAACTAATGAAAAACTGTTTTTT	CASSRVTTNEKLFF
TRBD1	TRBV10-1	few	TRBJ1-2	TGCGCCAGCAGTGAGTCGACAGGGCATGGCTACACCTTC	CASSESTGHGYTF
TRBD1	TRBV6-5	.	TRBJ1-5	TGTGCCAGCAGTTCTTCAGGGGGACAGCCCCAGCATTTT	CASSSSGGQPQHF
TRBD2	TRBV27	.	TRBJ2-7	TGTGCCAGCAGTTTACAGGGACTAGGATCCTACGAGCAGTACTTC	CASSLQGLGSYEQYF
TRBD2	TRBV28	.	TRBJ2-5	TGTGCCAGCAGTCAACCGCAGGGCGGGGGGGTAGAGACCCAGTACTTC	CASSQPQGGGVETQYF
.	TRBV5-5	.	TRBJ1-2	TGTGCCAGCAGCTTGGGACGTGGAGAGGATACCGGCTACACCTTC	CASSLGRGEDTGYTF
.	TRBV28	.	TRBJ2-3	TGTGCCAGCAGTTTATGGGGGCGCACAGATACGCAGTATTTT	CASSLWGRTDTQYF
TRBD1	TRBV10-3	.	TRBJ1-4	TGTGCCATCAGTGAGCCCCGGACAGGGGGCGCAGATAATGAAAAACTGTTTTTT	CAISEPRTGGADNEKLFF
TRBD1	TRBV6-1	.	TRBJ2-7	TGTGCCAGCAGTACAGGGGGATACGAGCAGTACTTC	CASSTGGYEQYF
.	TRBV28	.	TRBJ2-5	TGTGCCAGCAGTTTAGTAACAGTATCATGGGAAGAGACCCAGTACTTC	CASSLVTVSWEETQYF
.	TRBV4-1	.	TRBJ2-7	TGCGCCAGCAGCCAAACCCCCGCGGTTAGCTCCTACGAGCAGTACTTC	CASSQTPAVSSYEQYF